Below are 13 T cell receptor beta chains sequenced from a single sample in a study of beta chain features in type 1 diabetes. The entirety of the isolated RNA underwent reverse transcription, so expressed TCRB transcripts were sequenced. The method was immunoSEQ multiplex PCR; TCRdb's version includes in-frame clones alone and lacks a portion of them. The data contain 220,000 or so clones, over 65% of them seen just once; the ten biggest clones take up around 0.05%. Sequenced sample: naive CD4+ T cells from blood. Every receptor here comes from a man aged 30-40 years in good health.

The chain is built from TRBV10-3 and TRBJ2-5; the match to TRBD2 covers 12 bases. After removal of 10 bases from V and 4 bases from J, the junction contained 16 bases not matched to a gene. CDR1 is ENHRY and CDR2 is SYGVKD in the germline V gene. This CDR3 has 17 amino acids. CDR3 amino acids: CATLADRLAGAGETQYF. As DNA, the CDR3 is TGTGCCACCCTGGCTGACAGACTAGCGGGAGCCGGAGAGACCCAGTACTTC.

This clone is a singleton in its sample. The V call is TRBV7-2, the J call TRBJ2-1, with 7 bases fitting TRBD2. Germline V gives CDR1 SGHTA, CDR2 FQGNSA. V gave up 8 bases and J gave up 13 bases; unmatched junction bases: 8. This CDR3 has 11 residues. The CDR3: CASAESGVQFF. CDR3 DNA sequence: TGTGCCAGCGCCGAAAGCGGGGTCCAGTTCTTC.

In DNA form, the CDR3 reads TGTGCCACCTCCCCGGGGAGCACTGAAGCTTTCTTT. Protein: CATSPGSTEAFF. This chain links TRBV5-6 with TRBJ1-1; no clear D. The V and J ends lost 9 bases and 4 bases respectively, with 13 bases between them. In germline, CDR1 is SGHDT, CDR2 YYEEEE. There are 12 residues in the CDR3.

The genes are TRBV30 and TRBJ1-4, with a weak D call TRBD1 (5 bases). Per germline, CDR1 GTSNPN and CDR2 SVGIG (reference sequence). This CDR3 comprises 13 residues. V was trimmed by 6 bases and J by 7 bases, leaving 15 bases between them. The CDR3 nucleotides are TGTGCCTGCTCGACAGAAGTGGCTGAAAAACTGTTTTTT. Translating it yields CACSTEVAEKLFF.

The chain is built from TRBV7-2 and TRBJ2-5; D is undetermined. This CDR3 spans 13 amino acids. Germline lookup yields CDR1 SGHTA and CDR2 FQGNSA. Trimming took off 3 bases at V and 4 bases at J, with 9 bases between the two ends. CDR3 protein: CASSFFSTETQYF. The CDR3 nucleotides are TGTGCCAGCAGCTTTTTTTCTACAGAGACCCAGTACTTC.

The CDR3 nucleotides are TGTGCCTGGAGAAGTTTGGGGGTATACGAGCAGTACTTC. Amino acids: CAWRSLGVYEQYF. The chain uses TRBV30 and TRBJ2-7; D possibly matches TRBD1 or TRBD2 (5 bases each). V lost 3 bases and J 4 bases, leaving 13 bases between the germline ends. CDR1 is GTSNPN and CDR2 is SVGIG in the germline V gene (reference sequence). The CDR3 has 13 amino acids.

This clone was picked up one time. V is TRBV7-2 and J is TRBJ2-1; D uncertain. The CDR3 runs 14 residues. In germline, CDR1 is SGHTA, CDR2 FQGNSA. The germline V and J ends were trimmed by 4 bases and 2 bases, with 9 bases remaining between them. The CDR3 here is CASSSYVPYNEQFF. As DNA, the CDR3 is TGTGCCAGCAGCTCCTATGTTCCCTACAATGAGCAGTTCTTC.

V usage is TRBV6-1 and J usage is TRBJ2-3; possibly TRBD1 or TRBD2 for D (6 bases each). CDR1 is MNHNS, CDR2 SASEGT, per germline. Trimming removed 3 bases from V and 2 bases from J, with 15 bases in between. This CDR3 spans 16 amino acids. CDR3 bases: TGTGCCAGCAGTGACCCCTTTAGGGGGGACACAGATACGCAGTATTTT. Residues: CASSDPFRGDTDTQYF.

This clone occurred once. CDR3 sequence: CASSGYANTEAFF. DNA of the CDR3: TGTGCCAGTTCAGGGTACGCGAACACTGAAGCTTTCTTT. V gene TRBV6-5 combines with J gene TRBJ1-1; D may be TRBD1 (5 bases). The germline V gene encodes CDR1 MNHEY and CDR2 SVGAGI. V was cut by 9 bases and J by 1 base, with 12 bases left in between. CDR3 length: 13 amino acids.

This clone was seen a handful of times. This chain joins TRBV13 and TRBJ2-7, with 8 positions matching TRBD1. CDR3 length: 14 amino acids. V was pared by 5 bases and J by 3 bases, with 6 bases of the junction left unmatched. The germline gives CDR1 PRHDT, CDR2 FYEKMQ (reference sequence). CDR3 sequence (DNA): TGTGCCAGCAGCACGACAGGGGCGAACTACGAGCAGTACTTC. Translating gives CASSTTGANYEQYF.

The chain carries TRBV30 and TRBJ2-7, with a possible D match to TRBD2 (7 bases). CDR3 length: 13 amino acids. CDR1 and CDR2 from the germline V gene are GTSNPN and SVGIG (reference sequence). Trimming removed 2 bases at V and 2 bases at J, with 10 bases between. Here the CDR3 reads CAWSRGGAYEQYF. Here the CDR3 DNA reads TGTGCCTGGAGTAGGGGGGGAGCCTACGAGCAGTACTTC.

V and J are TRBV7-2 and TRBJ1-3, with D possibly being TRBD1 (6 bases). There are 15 residues in the CDR3. Germline CDR1 reads SGHTA; CDR2 reads FQGNSA. With 3 bases removed from V and 0 bases from J, the gap between germline ends came to 9 bases. Here the CDR3 DNA reads TGTGCCAGCAGCTTCACAGGGAACTCTGGAAACACCATATATTTT. Encoded protein: CASSFTGNSGNTIYF.

The chain is built from TRBV30 and TRBJ2-1; TRBD2 is a possible D gene (5 bases). CDR3 length equals 12 residues. Trimming shortened V by 2 bases and J by 10 bases, and 12 bases separated the two germline ends. Per germline, CDR1 GTSNPN and CDR2 SVGIG (reference sequence). CDR3 in amino acids: CAWSHGELEQFF. In DNA, the CDR3 is TGTGCCTGGAGTCACGGGGAATTAGAGCAGTTCTTC.